This T cell receptor (beta chain) derives from a study of shared clonotypes between healthy human individuals. Per germline, CDR1 MNHEY and CDR2 SMNVEV (reference sequence). Trimming at V came to 5 bases and at J to 5 bases, leaving 24 bases not matched to a gene. CDR3 length: 20 residues. The repertoire was sequenced with immunoSEQ multiplex PCR; TCRdb's copy has only in-frame clones and lacks some. The sample holds about 1.1 million clones, about 80% seen once. General study results and limits: Generally, estimated richness proved larger in naive subsets than it did in memory subsets.

To note about this clone: Its antigen is still unknown.

This chain joins TRBV27 and TRBJ2-3; TRBD1 agrees at 8 bases. The clonotype originates from a man between 18 and 35 years old in good health. Some clones in this sample may be carry-over from other donors' samples. The sequenced material came from memory CD4+ T cells from PBMCs. The subset here: CD45RA-negative fraction. The CDR3 DNA reads as TGTGCCAGCAGTATCCTCCGGACAGGGTACCAAGAATCGGTGGGAGATACGCAGTATTTT. Translated, it gives CASSILRTGYQESVGDTQYF.